This T cell receptor (beta chain) was captured by sequencing in a study of shared clonotypes between healthy human individuals (TCRdb year 2020). As for the study more broadly: The cohort included three men and a couple of women between 18 and 49 years of age. For each donor, CD4 naive and CD4 memory were each given three plates, CD8 naive was given two plates, and CD8 memory was given one plate. To estimate repertoire size and how much clonotypes are shared between individuals, the study performed deep sequencing of blood TCR repertoires from a handful of healthy adults. To increase sequencing depth and limit assay-specific biases, different laboratories used diverse techniques to prepare libraries and sequence TCR repertoires. Each donor's leukapheresis produced roughly between roughly 0.85 and 10 billion PBMCs. Overall study results and their limits: Larger estimated clonotype richness was generally found for naive subsets than for memory subsets. About 5% of naive CD4, roughly 3.6% of naive CD8, approximately 2.2% of memory CD4, and around 0.42% of memory CD8 clonotypes were shared across a few donors. Sampling was restricted to blood, and TCR repertoires in tissue are likely to differ from TCR repertoires in blood. Because the study included only a small number of donors, the genetic and exposure-history diversity represented was limited. Incomplete sequencing was indicated by rarefaction of sorted-subset datasets, despite the large sequencing depth. Compared with non-shared clonotypes, clonotypes shared by all four sorted-subset donors had higher generation probabilities. Based on pairwise subsampling, the degree of clonotype sharing among donors was expected to be affected by sequencing depth.

This clone was seen a handful of times. Its antigen remains unidentified. No base qualities exist here, and no much larger clone lies one base off it. V is shortened by 11 bases, J by 4 bases, and the region joining them spans 17 bases. The germline V gene (reference sequence) specifies SEHNR as CDR1 and FQNEAQ as CDR2. The CDR3 contains 13 residues, cysteine and phenylalanine counted. The CDR3 DNA has 39 bases and is translated from base 1. Using the deep immunoSEQ assay, multiplex PCR amplified TCR CDR3 regions from genomic DNA. For each cell subset, the extracted genomic DNA was distributed evenly across all wells of several immunoSEQ 96-well plates, and each plate served as one replicate. For sorted subsets, around 0.2 ug genomic DNA, equal to some 28,000 T cell genomes, was loaded into each replicate PCR. The purified libraries were quantified using a Qubit 3.0 fluorometer, sized with a Bioanalyzer 2100, and then quantified again using the KAPA Library Quantification kit. A separate single-read 150-cycle Illumina NextSeq 550 flow cell was used to sequence each immunoSEQ 96-well plate. As for how the authors treated the data: The immunoSEQ output contained only junctional sequences without quality scores, so filtering could not match that applied to full-length reads. Sequences were annotated with PyIR, a Python wrapper for IgBLAST v1.9, and V/J genes and CDR3 were assigned using IMGT germline references. Reads were removed for weak V/J assignments (E-value above 1e-6), missing CDR3, stop codons, out-of-frame junctions, or ambiguous translated residues. V3J clonotypes were defined as sequences sharing an identical inferred V gene, J gene, and CDR3 amino acid sequence. Percentage overlap between repertoires was calculated by dividing the number of shared unique clonotypes by the size of the smaller repertoire. Three approaches were used to assess repertoire richness: RTK rarefaction, the Chao1 estimator, and Recon v2.1 estimates of unobserved clonotypes. Generation probabilities for all TCRbeta clonotypes obtained by the gDNA method from a few donors were computed using OLGA. TCRdb re-hosts the immuneACCESS table, in-frame sequences only. Its copies lack some clones; in the studies checked, an unresolved V gene accounts for under half of them, and the cause for the rest is not known. The V and J calls and clone size are taken from that table; D and trimming were inferred from the DNA. For this sample there are approximately 2,200,000 clones; 85% to 95% appear just once. The ten largest clones add up to about 1.5% of the sample.

CD8 naive samples were obtained by positive selection for CCR7 among CD45RO-negative cells, yielding a CD45RA+CCR7+ population from which TemRA cells were excluded. Donors were healthy HIV-negative adults with no recently reported acute infections or vaccinations. Only Caucasian adults living in Nashville, Tennessee, USA were represented among the donors. Blood was obtained by leukapheresis, after which PBMCs were separated by Ficoll-Histopaque density gradient centrifugation and cryopreserved in liquid nitrogen vapor phase. Analytical flow cytometry was used to check the purity and quantity of every magnetically sorted T cell population. Genomic DNA was isolated from each sorted fraction and quantified by UV absorbance on a Nanodrop 2000c.

The clonotype comes from a man aged 18 to 30 in good health. Some clones in this sample may be carry-over from other donors' samples. Sequencing was done on a sample of naive CD8+ T cells from PBMCs. Explained via the paper, the cell subset or site label denotes: CD45RA+CCR7+. The rearrangement joined TRBV7-9 to TRBJ1-1; the D gene is possibly TRBD1, with 6 bases matching. The DNA sequence is given as TGTGCCGGTGTGGGCAGGGGTTCCACTGAAGCTTTCTTT. It is translated as CAGVGRGSTEAFF.